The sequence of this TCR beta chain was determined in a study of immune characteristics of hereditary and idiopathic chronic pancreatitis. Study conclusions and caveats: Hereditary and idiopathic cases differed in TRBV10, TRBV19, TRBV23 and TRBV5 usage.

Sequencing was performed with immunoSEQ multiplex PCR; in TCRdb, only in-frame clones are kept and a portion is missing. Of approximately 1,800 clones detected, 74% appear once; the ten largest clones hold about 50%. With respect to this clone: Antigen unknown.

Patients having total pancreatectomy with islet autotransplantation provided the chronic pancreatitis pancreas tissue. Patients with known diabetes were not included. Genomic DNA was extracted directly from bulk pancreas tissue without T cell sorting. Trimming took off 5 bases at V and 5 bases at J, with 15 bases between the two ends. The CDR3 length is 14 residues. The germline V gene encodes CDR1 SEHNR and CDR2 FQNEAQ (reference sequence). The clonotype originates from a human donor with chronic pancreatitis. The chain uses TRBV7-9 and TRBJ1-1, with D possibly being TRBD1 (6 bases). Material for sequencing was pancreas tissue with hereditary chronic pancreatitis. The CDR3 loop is CASSAETGFTEAFF. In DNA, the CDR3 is TGTGCCAGCAGCGCGGAAACAGGGTTTACTGAAGCTTTCTTT.